This T cell receptor beta chain was observed in a study of blood T cell repertoires in COVID-19. TCRdb keeps only in-frame clones here, not all; method: immunoSEQ multiplex PCR. The table lists fewer than 200,000 clones, less than 90% of them singletons. CDR1 and CDR2 (germline): MNHEY, SVGAGI. The CDR3 has 14 residues. Trimming removed 8 bases from V and 5 bases from J; junction bases left unmatched: 6. The V and J genes are TRBV6-5 and TRBJ1-6; 7 bases align to TRBD1. This clonotype was obtained from a woman between 50 and 59 years old who had recovered from COVID-19. Input material: PBMCs or T cells enriched from blood (not recorded which). CDR3 coding DNA: TGTGCCAGCTCCCGGGACAGACATAATTCACCCCTCCACTTT. Translating gives CASSRDRHNSPLHF.